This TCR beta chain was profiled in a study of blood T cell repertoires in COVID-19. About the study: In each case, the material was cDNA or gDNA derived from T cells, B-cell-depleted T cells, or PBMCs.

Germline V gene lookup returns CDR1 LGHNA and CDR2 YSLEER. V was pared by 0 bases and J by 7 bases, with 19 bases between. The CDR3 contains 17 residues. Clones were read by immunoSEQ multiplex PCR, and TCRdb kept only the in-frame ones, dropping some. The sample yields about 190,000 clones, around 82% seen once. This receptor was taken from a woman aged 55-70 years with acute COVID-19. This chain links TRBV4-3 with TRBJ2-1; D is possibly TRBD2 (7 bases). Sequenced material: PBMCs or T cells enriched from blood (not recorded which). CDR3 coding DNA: TGCGCCAGCAGCCAAGAGGGGGCGGGAGCAGGTTGGAATGAGCAGTTCTTC. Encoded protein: CASSQEGAGAGWNEQFF.